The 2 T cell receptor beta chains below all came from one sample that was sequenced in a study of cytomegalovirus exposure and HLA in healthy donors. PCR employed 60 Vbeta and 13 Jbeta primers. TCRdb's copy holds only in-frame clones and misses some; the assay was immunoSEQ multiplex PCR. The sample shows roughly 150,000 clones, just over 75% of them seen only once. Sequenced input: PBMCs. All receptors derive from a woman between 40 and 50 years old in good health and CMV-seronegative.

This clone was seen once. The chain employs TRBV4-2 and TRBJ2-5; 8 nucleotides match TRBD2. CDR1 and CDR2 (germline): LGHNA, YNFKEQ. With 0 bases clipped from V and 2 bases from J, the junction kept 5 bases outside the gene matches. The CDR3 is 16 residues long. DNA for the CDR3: TGTGCCAGCAGCCAAGATCCAGCGGGAGAGCAAGAGACCCAGTACTTC. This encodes CASSQDPAGEQETQYF.

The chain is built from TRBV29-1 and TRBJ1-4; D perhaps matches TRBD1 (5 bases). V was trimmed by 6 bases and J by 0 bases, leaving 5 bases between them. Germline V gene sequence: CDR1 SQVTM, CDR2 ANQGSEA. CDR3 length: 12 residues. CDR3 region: CSVQATNEKLFF. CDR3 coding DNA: TGCAGCGTACAGGCAACTAATGAAAAACTGTTTTTT. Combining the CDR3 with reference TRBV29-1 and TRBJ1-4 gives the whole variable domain SAVISQKPSRDICQRGTSLTIQCQVDSQVTMMFWYRQQPGQSLTLIATANQGSEATYESGFVIDKFPISRPNLTFSTLTVSNMSPEDSSIYLCSVQATNEKLFFGSGTQLSVL.